The 19 T cell receptor beta chains reported below all come from one sample, sequenced in a study of blood T cell repertoires in COVID-19. Method: immunoSEQ multiplex PCR; TCRdb's copy keeps in-frame clones and lacks some. Of hundreds of thousands of clones in the sample, roughly 88% were seen once. Sequencing used peripheral blood. The receptors were sampled from a woman younger than 45 with active or convalescent COVID-19.

The gene calls are TRBV3-1 (or the pseudogene TRBV3-2) and TRBJ1-1, with D hard to call. CDR3 length: 15 residues. Trimming left V 4 bases short and J 0 bases short, with 12 bases between. Germline V CDR1 and CDR2: LGHDT, YNNKEL (reference sequence). CDR3 sequence reads: CASSPGSQMNTEAFF. DNA of the CDR3: TGTGCCAGCAGCCCAGGTTCACAGATGAACACTGAAGCTTTCTTT.

V gene TRBV29-1 combines with J gene TRBJ1-1; TRBD1 might be the D (5 bases). Germline-derived CDR1 and CDR2 are SQVTM and ANQGSEA. The CDR3 contains 13 residues. V dropped 4 bases and J dropped 4 bases, with 13 bases sitting between them. In nucleotides, the CDR3 is TGCAGCGTTGTGGAAGGGGATGCCACTGAAGCTTTCTTT. It yields the protein CSVVEGDATEAFF.

The rearrangement joins TRBV15 to TRBJ1-4; tentatively, D is TRBD1 (5 bases). The germline V and J ends were trimmed by 5 bases and 8 bases, with 21 bases remaining between them. This CDR3 contains 16 residues. Looked up from germline, CDR1 is LNHNV and CDR2 is YYDKDF (reference sequence). CDR3 residues: CATSFRLGEGMEKLFF. The CDR3, as DNA: TGTGCCACCAGCTTCCGTCTAGGGGAGGGAATGGAAAAACTGTTTTTT.

The chain joins TRBV6-1 to TRBJ1-2; the match to TRBD1 covers 9 bases. The CDR3 is made up of 17 amino acids. V gave up 4 bases and J gave up 8 bases; unmatched junction bases: 17. Germline V CDR1 and CDR2: MNHNS, SASEGT. In DNA form, the CDR3 reads TGTGCCAGCAGTGCGGGACAGGGCTACCCATCGTATTTGGGCTACACCTTC. Amino acid sequence: CASSAGQGYPSYLGYTF.

The chain carries TRBV2 and TRBJ1-1; D gene ambiguous. Germline V CDR1 and CDR2: SNHLY, FYNNEI. Deletions cut 2 bases from V and 6 bases from J, with 10 bases between. This CDR3 contains 13 residues. DNA for the CDR3: TGTGCCAGCAGTGAATCCTTTTCCGCTGAAGCTTTCTTT. Encoded protein: CASSESFSAEAFF.

The rearrangement joins TRBV10-3 to TRBJ1-1; a weak D match, TRBD1 (6 bases). This CDR3 comprises 11 residues. V was clipped by 10 bases and J by 6 bases, with 12 bases between them. Germline values: CDR1 ENHRY, CDR2 SYGVKD. The CDR3 nucleotides read TGTGCCACAAGGGGGTCGTCTGAAGCTTTCTTT. It specifies CATRGSSEAFF.

CDR3 loop: CSVEAETNEKLFF. CDR3 in DNA: TGCAGCGTTGAGGCGGAAACTAATGAAAAACTGTTTTTT. J is TRBJ1-4 and V is TRBV29-1; unclear D gene. The V end lost 3 bases, the J end lost 1 base, and 6 bases lay between the germline ends. From germline, CDR1 is SQVTM and CDR2 ANQGSEA. CDR3 size: 13 residues.

The CDR3 region has the DNA TGTGCCAGCAGTGAAGGGACAGGGATGGGAGATACGCAGTATTTT. It codes for CASSEGTGMGDTQYF. The V call is TRBV2, the J call TRBJ2-3, with TRBD1 matching 8 bases. This CDR3 spans 15 amino acids. J lost 5 bases, V lost 1 base, and 5 bases had no gene match. Germline V lookup: CDR1 SNHLY, CDR2 FYNNEI.

V gene TRBV10-2 combines with J gene TRBJ2-7; the D gene is possibly TRBD2 (5 bases). This CDR3 comprises 14 residues. Trimming removed 3 bases at V and 5 bases at J, with 14 bases between. CDR1 is WSHSY and CDR2 is SAAADI in the germline V gene. CDR3 residues: CASSEEVEGNEQYF. The CDR3 DNA sequence: TGCGCCAGCAGTGAAGAGGTTGAGGGTAACGAGCAGTACTTC.

J is TRBJ2-7 and V is TRBV5-1; D remains ambiguous. V was shortened by 10 bases and J by 0 bases, with 14 bases between the two germline ends. This CDR3 region has 13 residues. The germline CDR1 and CDR2 sequences are SGHRS and YFSETQ. CDR3 protein: CASTQANSYEQYF. The CDR3 DNA reads TGCGCCTCTACGCAGGCGAACTCCTACGAGCAGTACTTC.

V and J are TRBV25-1 and TRBJ1-2; maybe TRBD1 (6 bases). Germline CDR1 is MGHDK and CDR2 is SYGVNS. CDR3 size: 17 residues. V was pared by 3 bases and J by 1 base, with 18 bases between. This CDR3 is CASSEFGQGRGNYGYTF. DNA of the CDR3: TGTGCCAGCAGTGAGTTCGGTCAGGGGAGGGGTAACTATGGCTACACCTTC.

The gene calls are TRBV18 and TRBJ2-7; possible D gene TRBD2, 5 bases. The CDR3 extends over 14 amino acids. With 2 bases removed from V and 3 bases from J, the gap between germline ends came to 11 bases. In germline, CDR1 is KGHSH, CDR2 LQKENI. The CDR3 reads CASSPRTGVYEQYF. The CDR3 DNA follows: TGTGCCAGCTCACCAAGAACCGGGGTCTACGAGCAGTACTTC. The variable domain in full, with the rest retrieved from reference TRBV18 and TRBJ2-7, is NAGVMQNPRHLVRRRGQEARLRCSPMKGHSHVYWYRQLPEEGLKFMVYLQKENIIDESGMPKERFSAEFPKEGPSILRIQQVVRGDSAAYFCASSPRTGVYEQYFGPGTRLTVT.

The V gene is TRBV19, the J gene TRBJ1-1; 10 nucleotides agree with TRBD1. Germline lookup yields CDR1 LNHDA and CDR2 SQIVND (reference sequence). The junction had 9 bases not matched to a gene; V was cut back by 3 bases and J by 2 bases. The CDR3 contains 17 residues. The DNA for the CDR3 is TGTGCCAGTAGTATTTCCCCGGGACAGGGGCACAACACTGAAGCTTTCTTT. Protein sequence: CASSISPGQGHNTEAFF.

The V and J genes are TRBV4-1 and TRBJ2-7; 7 nucleotides match TRBD1. The CDR3 has 14 amino acids. The V gene end was trimmed by 1 base and the J gene end by 3 bases; junction bases not matched to a gene: 3. Germline CDR1 and CDR2: MGHRA and YSYEKL. This CDR3 is CASSQGDRHYEQYF. CDR3 nucleotides: TGCGCCAGCAGCCAAGGGGACAGACACTACGAGCAGTACTTC.

Details on this clone: Other DNA sequences of this sample code for an identical CDR3. The chain carries TRBV6-5 and TRBJ1-2, with unresolved D. The V gene's germline CDR1 is MNHEY and CDR2 SVGAGI. V lost 2 bases and J lost 4, with 5 bases in between. The CDR3 covers 12 residues. Here the CDR3 reads CASSYGSYGYTF. DNA for the CDR3: TGTGCCAGCAGTTACGGCAGCTATGGCTACACCTTC.

The table lists this clone with a few counts. This chain connects TRBV27 to TRBJ1-6, with D possibly being TRBD1 (5 bases). The germline V and J ends were trimmed by 1 base and 7 bases, with 8 bases remaining between them. Germline V gene sequence: CDR1 MNHEY, CDR2 SMNVEV (reference sequence). The CDR3 sequence is 14 residues long. CDR3 in amino acids: CASSLWGGNSPLHF. DNA for the CDR3: TGTGCCAGCAGTTTATGGGGGGGGAATTCACCCCTCCACTTT.

V and J are TRBV5-1 and TRBJ2-3; 10 bases fit TRBD1. V gave up 5 bases and J gave up 4 bases; unmatched junction bases: 4. The length of the CDR3 is 14 residues. Germline CDR1 SGHRS, CDR2 YFSETQ. The CDR3 loop reads CASRSGTGADTQYF. DNA for the CDR3: TGCGCCAGCAGATCTGGGACAGGGGCAGATACGCAGTATTTT. The full variable domain, rest sourced from reference TRBV5-1 and TRBJ2-3, is KAGVTQTPRYLIKTRGQQVTLSCSPISGHRSVSWYQQTPGQGLQFLFEYFSETQRNKGNFPGRFSGRQFSNSRSEMNVSTLELGDSALYLCASRSGTGADTQYFGPGTRLTVL.

The chain is built from TRBV14 and TRBJ2-7; 10 bases align to TRBD1. The V segment lost 2 bases and the J segment 2 bases; nucleotides outside the gene matches: 6. CDR1 is SGHDN and CDR2 is FVKESK in the germline V gene. The CDR3 consists of 16 residues. In DNA, the CDR3 is TGTGCCAGCAGCCAACCGGGACAGGGGTTTACCTACGAGCAGTACTTC. Translated, it gives CASSQPGQGFTYEQYF.

The rearrangement joins TRBV12-3 or TRBV12-4 to TRBJ2-3; 11 bases agree with TRBD2. The V gene end was trimmed by 2 bases and the J gene end by 10 bases; junction bases not matched to a gene: 2. CDR3 length equals 13 residues. The DNA of the CDR3 is TGTGCCAGCAGTTTATTGGGACTAGCGGCGCAGTATTTT. This codes for CASSLLGLAAQYF.